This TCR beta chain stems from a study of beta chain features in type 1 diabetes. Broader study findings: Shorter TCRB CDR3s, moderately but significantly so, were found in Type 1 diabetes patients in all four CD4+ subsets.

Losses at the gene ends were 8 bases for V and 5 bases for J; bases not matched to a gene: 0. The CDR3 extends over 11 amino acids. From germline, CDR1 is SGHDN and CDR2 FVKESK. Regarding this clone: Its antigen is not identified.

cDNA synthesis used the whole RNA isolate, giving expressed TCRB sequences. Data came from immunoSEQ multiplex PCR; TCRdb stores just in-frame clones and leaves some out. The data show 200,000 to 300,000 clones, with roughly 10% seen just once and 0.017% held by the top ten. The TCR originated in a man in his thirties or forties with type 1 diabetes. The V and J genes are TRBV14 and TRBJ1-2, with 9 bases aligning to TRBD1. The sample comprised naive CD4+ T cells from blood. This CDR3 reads CASGQGYGYTF. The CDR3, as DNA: TGTGCCAGCGGACAGGGGTATGGCTACACCTTC.